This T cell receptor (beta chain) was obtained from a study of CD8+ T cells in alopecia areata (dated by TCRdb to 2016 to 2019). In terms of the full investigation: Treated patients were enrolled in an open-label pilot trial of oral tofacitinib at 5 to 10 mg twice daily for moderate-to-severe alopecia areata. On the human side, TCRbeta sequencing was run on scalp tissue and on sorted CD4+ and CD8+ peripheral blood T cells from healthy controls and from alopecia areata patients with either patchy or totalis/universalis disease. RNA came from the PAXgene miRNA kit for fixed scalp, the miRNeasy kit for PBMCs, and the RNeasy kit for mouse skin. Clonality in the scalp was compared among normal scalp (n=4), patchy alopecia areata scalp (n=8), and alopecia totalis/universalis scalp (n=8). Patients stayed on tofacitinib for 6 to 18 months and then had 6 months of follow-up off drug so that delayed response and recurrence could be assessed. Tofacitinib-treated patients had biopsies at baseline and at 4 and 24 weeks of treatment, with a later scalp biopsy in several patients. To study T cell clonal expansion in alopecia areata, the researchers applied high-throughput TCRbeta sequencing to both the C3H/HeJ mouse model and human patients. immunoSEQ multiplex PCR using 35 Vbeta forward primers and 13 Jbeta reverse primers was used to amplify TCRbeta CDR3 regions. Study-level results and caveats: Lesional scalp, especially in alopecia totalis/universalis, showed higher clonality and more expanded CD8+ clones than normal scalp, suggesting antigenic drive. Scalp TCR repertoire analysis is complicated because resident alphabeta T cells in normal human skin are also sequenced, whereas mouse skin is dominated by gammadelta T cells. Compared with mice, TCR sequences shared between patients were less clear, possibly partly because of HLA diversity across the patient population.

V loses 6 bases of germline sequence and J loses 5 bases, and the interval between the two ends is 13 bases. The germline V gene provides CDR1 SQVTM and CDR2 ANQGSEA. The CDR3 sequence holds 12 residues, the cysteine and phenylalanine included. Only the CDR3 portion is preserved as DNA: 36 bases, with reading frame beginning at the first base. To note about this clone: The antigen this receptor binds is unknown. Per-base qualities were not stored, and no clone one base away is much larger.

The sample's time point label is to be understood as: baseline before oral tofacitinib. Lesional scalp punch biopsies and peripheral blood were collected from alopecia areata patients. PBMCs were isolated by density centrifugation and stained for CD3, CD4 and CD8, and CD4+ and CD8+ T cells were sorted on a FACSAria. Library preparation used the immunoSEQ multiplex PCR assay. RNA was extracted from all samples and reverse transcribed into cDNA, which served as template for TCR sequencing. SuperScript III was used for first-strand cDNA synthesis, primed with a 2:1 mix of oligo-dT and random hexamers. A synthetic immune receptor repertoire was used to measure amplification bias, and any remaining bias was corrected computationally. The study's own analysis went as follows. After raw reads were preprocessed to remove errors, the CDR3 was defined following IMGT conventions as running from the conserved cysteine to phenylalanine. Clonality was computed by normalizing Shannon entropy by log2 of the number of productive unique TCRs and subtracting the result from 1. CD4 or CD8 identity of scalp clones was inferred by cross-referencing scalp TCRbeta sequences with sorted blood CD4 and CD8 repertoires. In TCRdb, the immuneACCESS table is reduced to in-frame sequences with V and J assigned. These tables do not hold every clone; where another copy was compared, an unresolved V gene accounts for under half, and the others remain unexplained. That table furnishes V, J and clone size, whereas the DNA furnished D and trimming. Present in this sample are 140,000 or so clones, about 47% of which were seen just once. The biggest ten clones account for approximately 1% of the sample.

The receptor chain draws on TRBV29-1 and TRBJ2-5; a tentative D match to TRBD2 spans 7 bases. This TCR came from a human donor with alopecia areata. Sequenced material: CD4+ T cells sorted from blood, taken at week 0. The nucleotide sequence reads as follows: TGCAGCGTGGCCAGGGGAGGGGAGACCCAGTACTTC. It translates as CSVARGGETQYF.